Listed here are 8 T cell receptor beta chains from one sample, sequenced in a study of T cell repertoires in cytomegalovirus infection. Antigens for these TCRs are unknown. TCRdb reprocessed the reads with MiXCR, giving one entry per CDR3 protein. The sample includes about 900,000 distinct CDR3 sequences, roughly 31% of them seen just once. The source material was cultured CD8+ T cells from PBMCs, sampled from culture after CMV antigen stimulation. These receptors all stem from a human donor in good health (CMV status not recorded). Some clones in this sample may be carry-over from other donors' samples.

This clonotype was observed once. The chain links TRBV3-1 to TRBJ1-1; no clear D. In germline, CDR1 is LGHDT, CDR2 YNNKEL (reference sequence). This CDR3 is 16 amino acids long. V gave up 0 bases and J gave up 5 bases, with 16 bases separating them. DNA for the CDR3: TGTGCCAGCAGCCAAGAGATGGTGGGCAGCGCAACTGAAGCTTTCTTT. This sequence encodes CASSQEMVGSATEAFF. Full variable domain (remainder filled in from reference TRBV3-1 and TRBJ1-1): DTAVSQTPKYLVTQMGNDKSIKCEQNLGHDTMYWYKQDSKKFLKIMFSYNNKELIINETVPNRFSPKSPDKAHLNLHINSLELGDSAVYFCASSQEMVGSATEAFFGQGTRLTVV.

This clonotype was observed a few times. V gene TRBV27 combines with J gene TRBJ1-2; 7 positions match TRBD1. From germline, CDR1 is MNHEY and CDR2 SMNVEV (reference sequence). The CDR3 is 12 residues long. V trimming: 5 bases; J trimming: 7 bases; junction bases outside the gene matches: 4. The CDR3 DNA is TGTGCCAGCAGTGCAGGGGGAAGTGGCTACACCTTC. Its protein product is CASSAGGSGYTF.

This clonotype was seen a few times. The chain is built from TRBV25-1 and TRBJ1-1; no definite D call. CDR1 and CDR2 (germline): MGHDK, SYGVNS. There are 13 residues in the CDR3. The V gene lost 1 base and the J gene lost 10 bases, with 13 bases spanning the gap. As DNA, the CDR3 is TGTGCCAGCAGTGAATCGGAGGGATCCAGAGCTTTCTTT. It translates to CASSESEGSRAFF.

This clonotype was seen more than once but under ten times. The chain couples TRBV7-9 to TRBJ1-2; tentatively, D is TRBD1 (6 bases). The CDR3 consists of 14 residues. Germline CDR1 is SEHNR and CDR2 is FQNEAQ (reference sequence). V dropped 5 bases and J dropped 4 bases, with 14 bases sitting between them. CDR3 loop: CASSPGGAVYGYTF. DNA for the CDR3: TGTGCCAGCAGCCCGGGGGGGGCAGTCTATGGCTACACCTTC.

The genes are TRBV7-9 and TRBJ2-3, with D tentatively TRBD1 or TRBD2 (5 bases each). Looked up from germline, CDR1 is SEHNR and CDR2 is FQNEAQ (reference sequence). Trimming removed 3 bases at V and 0 bases at J, with 13 bases between. The CDR3 runs 16 residues. The CDR3 loop reads CASSLLPGPSTDTQYF. The CDR3 DNA sequence: TGTGCCAGCAGCTTGCTTCCGGGACCTAGCACAGATACGCAGTATTTT. Drawing the rest from reference TRBV7-9 and TRBJ2-3, the complete variable domain is DTGVSQNPRHKITKRGQNVTFRCDPISEHNRLYWYRQTLGQGPEFLTYFQNEAQLEKSRLLSDRFSAERPKGSFSTLEIQRTEQGDSAMYLCASSLLPGPSTDTQYFGPGTRLTVL.

The genes are TRBV27 and TRBJ2-3, with TRBD2 as a possible D gene (5 bases). The CDR3 is 14 amino acids. V lost 2 bases and J lost 4, with 10 bases in between. CDR1 is MNHEY, CDR2 SMNVEV, per germline (reference sequence). CDR3 sequence (DNA): TGTGCCAGCAGTTTAGGGAGTTGGGCAGATACGCAGTATTTT. It is translated as CASSLGSWADTQYF.

The chain uses TRBV6-4 and TRBJ1-1; D possibly corresponds to TRBD1 (5 bases). The CDR3 contains 12 residues. With 5 bases removed from V and 6 bases from J, the gap between germline ends came to 10 bases. Germline assignment: CDR1 MRHNA and CDR2 SNTAGT. The chain's CDR3 is CASSNGASEAFF. The DNA for the CDR3 is TGTGCCAGCAGTAACGGGGCGTCTGAAGCTTTCTTT.

This clonotype was seen more than once but under ten times. The rearrangement joins TRBV6-1 to TRBJ1-1; D is undetermined. CDR1 MNHNS and CDR2 SASEGT come from the germline V gene. V lost 6 bases, J lost 10 bases, and 12 bases lay in between. CDR3 size: 11 residues. CDR3 DNA sequence: TGTGCCAGCAGCGATTCGCTCGGAGCTTTCTTT. Amino acid sequence: CASSDSLGAFF.